One sample yielded the 31 T cell receptor beta chains listed below, sequenced in a study of T cell responses to AZD1222 COVID-19 vaccine. Only in-frame clones appear in the TCRdb table, and some are missing; sequencing was by immunoSEQ multiplex PCR. The sample consists of approximately 150,000 clones, 92% of them appearing once. Sequencing was performed on peripheral blood, taken 28 days after the second AZD1222 dose. The receptors shown here come from an adult who received the AZD1222 COVID-19 vaccine.

The chain joins TRBV9 to TRBJ1-1, with D tentatively TRBD1 (5 bases). The CDR3 sequence is 15 residues long. V dropped 0 bases and J dropped 4 bases, with 13 bases sitting between them. CDR1 SGDLS and CDR2 YYNGEE come from the germline V gene. The CDR3 region is CASSVAEGRGTEAFF. The CDR3 DNA sequence: TGTGCCAGCAGCGTAGCGGAAGGGAGGGGCACTGAAGCTTTCTTT.

The rearrangement uses TRBV11-2 and TRBJ1-2, with D uncertain. CDR3 length: 12 amino acids. In germline, CDR1 is SGHAT, CDR2 FQNNGV. The V end lost 2 bases, the J end lost 8 bases, and 9 bases lay between the germline ends. In nucleotides, the CDR3 is TGTGCCAGCAGCTTAACACGCTGGGGCTACACCTTC. This encodes CASSLTRWGYTF. Drawing the rest from reference TRBV11-2 and TRBJ1-2, the complete variable domain is EAGVAQSPRYKIIEKRQSVAFWCNPISGHATLYWYQQILGQGPKLLIQFQNNGVVDDSQLPKDRFSAERLKGVDSTLKIQPAKLEDSAVYLCASSLTRWGYTFGSGTRLTVV.

The chain carries TRBV6-6 and TRBJ1-6; D call uncertain. This CDR3 comprises 13 residues. Trimming took 8 bases from V and 8 from J, leaving 13 bases between them. Germline CDR1 and CDR2: MNHNY and SVGAGI (reference sequence). DNA of the CDR3: TGTGCCAGCCACTGGTCCGGAGATTCACCCCTCCACTTT. Its translation: CASHWSGDSPLHF.

The V gene is TRBV28, the J gene TRBJ1-2; no firm D call. This CDR3 is 14 amino acids long. The V end was cut by 5 bases, the J end by 4 bases, with 14 bases between. From germline, CDR1 is MDHEN and CDR2 SYDVKM. The CDR3 coding sequence is TGTGCCAGCAGTCTCCGGGAGCTTACCTATGGCTACACCTTC. Translated, it gives CASSLRELTYGYTF.

J is TRBJ1-5 and V is TRBV6-2 or TRBV6-3; D remains unclear. V lost 2 bases to trimming and J lost 4 bases, with 15 bases between them. CDR1 and CDR2 (germline): MNHEY, SVGEGT. The CDR3 covers 16 residues. CDR3 sequence (DNA): TGTGCCAGCAGTTACGTGCCCGGGGTAGGGAATCAGCCCCAGCATTTT. Encoded protein: CASSYVPGVGNQPQHF.

The chain has TRBV18 and TRBJ1-2; weak D call: TRBD1 (5 bases). CDR1 and CDR2 (germline): KGHSH, LQKENI. V lost 5 bases and J 6 bases, leaving 13 bases between the germline ends. The CDR3 covers 13 residues. The chain's CDR3 is CASSSQGEDGYTF. The CDR3 DNA reads as TGTGCCAGCTCATCGCAGGGAGAGGATGGCTACACCTTC.

Here the CDR3 DNA reads TGTGCCAGCAGGGGGGACAGACGGTATGGCTACACCTTC. Encoded protein: CASRGDRRYGYTF. V gene TRBV5-4 combines with J gene TRBJ1-2; 7 bases are shared with TRBD1. CDR1 is SGHNT, CDR2 YYREEE, per germline (reference sequence). The V gene end was trimmed by 5 bases and the J gene end by 5 bases; junction bases not matched to a gene: 6. The length of the CDR3 is 13 residues. Filled out from reference TRBV5-4 and TRBJ1-2, the complete variable domain reads ETGVTQSPTHLIKTRGQQVTLRCSSQSGHNTVSWYQQALGQGPQFIFQYYREEENGRGNFPPRFSGLQFPNYSSELNVNALELDDSALYLCASRGDRRYGYTFGSGTRLTVV.

CDR3 amino acids: CASSYSQGRHEQYF. As DNA, the CDR3 is TGTGCCAGCAGTTACTCTCAGGGGAGGCACGAGCAGTACTTC. This chain links TRBV6-5 with TRBJ2-7; D may correspond to TRBD1 or TRBD2 (6 bases each). V was trimmed by 0 bases and J by 5 bases, leaving 11 bases between them. Germline-derived CDR1 and CDR2 are MNHEY and SVGAGI. This CDR3 contains 14 residues.

The J gene is TRBJ1-2, the V gene TRBV6-5, with unresolved D. V was trimmed by 0 bases and J by 2 bases, leaving 4 bases between them. The CDR3 is 13 residues long. CDR1 and CDR2 from the germline V gene are MNHEY and SVGAGI. CDR3 nucleotide sequence: TGTGCCAGCAGTTACTCGAAGAACTATGGCTACACCTTC. It encodes CASSYSKNYGYTF.

The gene calls are TRBV6-2 or TRBV6-3 and TRBJ2-7; TRBD1 matches at 7 bases. V was clipped by 5 bases and J by 5 bases; unmatched bases: 6. CDR1 and CDR2 from the germline V gene are MNHEY and SVGEGT. The CDR3 totals 13 residues. CDR3 bases: TGTGCCAGCAGTAATCGACAGGGAAACGAGCAGTACTTC. Protein sequence: CASSNRQGNEQYF.

The V call is TRBV18, the J call TRBJ1-1, with D perhaps matching TRBD1 (5 bases). Deletions cut 3 bases from V and 3 bases from J, with 11 bases between. The CDR3 totals 14 residues. Germline V gene sequence: CDR1 KGHSH, CDR2 LQKENI. This CDR3 is CASSPFGGDTEAFF. The CDR3 bases are TGTGCCAGCTCACCCTTTGGGGGGGACACTGAAGCTTTCTTT.

This clone was counted once. The chain links TRBV18 to TRBJ1-2; no clear D gene. The CDR3 has 15 amino acids. Germline V CDR1 and CDR2: KGHSH, LQKENI. V lost 2 bases and J lost 2, with 12 bases in between. The CDR3 loop is CASSPSVHPNYGYTF. Written as DNA, the CDR3 is TGTGCCAGCTCACCAAGTGTACACCCAAACTATGGCTACACCTTC.

The rearrangement joins TRBV6-5 to TRBJ1-3; D gene ambiguous. CDR1 and CDR2 (germline): MNHEY, SVGAGI. Trimming shortened V by 9 bases and J by 7 bases, and 10 bases separated the two germline ends. The CDR3 length is 11 residues. The CDR3 coding sequence is TGTGCCAGTCGGACTACGAACACCATATATTTT. It yields the protein CASRTTNTIYF.

V usage is TRBV10-1 and J usage is TRBJ1-2; unclear D gene. The V and J ends lost 8 bases and 1 base respectively, with 11 bases between them. The CDR3 is 13 amino acids. Germline V gene sequence: CDR1 WNHNN, CDR2 SYGVQD (reference sequence). The CDR3 DNA reads TGCGCCAGCTTCTCCGGCCTTAACTATGGCTACACCTTC. Amino acid sequence: CASFSGLNYGYTF.

This rearrangement joins TRBV4-2 to TRBJ1-5; D is possibly TRBD1 (6 bases). The CDR3 length is 14 residues. V was pared by 1 base and J by 4 bases, with 8 bases between. From germline, CDR1 is LGHNA and CDR2 YNFKEQ. The CDR3: CASSQAQGNQPQHF. DNA of the CDR3: TGTGCCAGCAGCCAAGCGCAGGGGAATCAGCCCCAGCATTTT.

As DNA, the CDR3 is TGCGCCAGCAGCTTGGCAGGGACAGAAGCCTTGAACACTGAAGCTTTCTTT. It specifies CASSLAGTEALNTEAFF. V usage is TRBV5-1 and J usage is TRBJ1-1; 7 bases are a match to TRBD1. V shed 0 bases and J 0 bases; nucleotides not matched to a gene: 8. Germline CDR1 reads SGHRS; CDR2 reads YFSETQ. CDR3 length: 17 residues.

This chain uses TRBV2 with TRBJ2-7, with D perhaps TRBD1 (6 bases). V gave up 0 bases and J gave up 4 bases, with 22 bases separating them. The germline V gene encodes CDR1 SNHLY and CDR2 FYNNEI. The CDR3 contains 18 residues. In DNA, the CDR3 is TGTGCCAGCAGTGAAGCAACTTTTGGGACACCTTCGCAGTACGAGCAGTACTTC. It specifies CASSEATFGTPSQYEQYF.

The CDR3 loop is CASSLIGTQPQHF. The CDR3 bases are TGTGCCAGCAGCTTGATAGGGACTCAGCCCCAGCATTTT. V and J are TRBV5-8 and TRBJ1-5; maybe TRBD1 (5 bases). The germline V and J ends were trimmed by 1 base and 6 bases, with 8 bases remaining between them. CDR3 length: 13 residues. The germline V gene encodes CDR1 SGHTS and CDR2 YDEGEE.

The chain has TRBV6-1 and TRBJ1-2; no definite D call. Trimming cost V 2 bases and J 4 bases, with 8 bases left between them. The germline V gene has CDR1 MNHNS and CDR2 SASEGT. This CDR3 spans 13 amino acids. The CDR3 spells CASSERSFYGYTF. CDR3 coding DNA: TGTGCCAGCAGTGAAAGGTCCTTCTATGGCTACACCTTC.

The V gene is TRBV6-1, the J gene TRBJ1-2, with D maybe TRBD1 (6 bases). Trimming took off 7 bases at V and 2 bases at J, with 20 bases between the two ends. The CDR3 is 16 amino acids. Germline CDR1 is MNHNS and CDR2 is SASEGT. In DNA, the CDR3 is TGTGCCAGCAATGAGCATCTCGCCGGGGGCAACTATGGCTACACCTTC. Translating gives CASNEHLAGGNYGYTF.

This chain links TRBV9 with TRBJ2-1, with D hard to call. This CDR3 has 14 amino acids. Trimming pared 0 bases from V and 4 bases from J, leaving 8 bases between. In germline, CDR1 is SGDLS, CDR2 YYNGEE. CDR3 region: CASSVGPRYNEQFF. The CDR3 region has the DNA TGTGCCAGCAGCGTAGGACCAAGGTACAATGAGCAGTTCTTC.

The chain joins TRBV18 to TRBJ1-1, with D perhaps TRBD1 (5 bases). Germline V gene lookup returns CDR1 KGHSH and CDR2 LQKENI. The V end lost 6 bases, the J end lost 10 bases, and 15 bases lay between the germline ends. The CDR3 runs to 12 residues. The CDR3 spells CASSPQGIGAFF. The CDR3 region has the DNA TGTGCCAGCTCGCCCCAGGGAATTGGAGCTTTCTTT.

The chain employs TRBV30 and TRBJ2-3; no clear D. V was cut by 1 base and J by 2 bases, with 7 bases left in between. Germline V lookup: CDR1 GTSNPN, CDR2 SVGIG (reference sequence). The CDR3 loop spans 13 amino acids. CDR3 sequence (DNA): TGTGCCTGGAGTGATGGCAACACAGATACGCAGTATTTT. Its protein product is CAWSDGNTDTQYF.

V is TRBV2 and J is TRBJ1-1; 7 nucleotides agree with TRBD1. This CDR3 has 16 amino acids. In germline, CDR1 is SNHLY, CDR2 FYNNEI. With V trimmed by 6 bases and J by 1 base, 11 bases remained unmatched. The CDR3 reads CASSETRDSANTEAFF. The DNA of the CDR3 is TGTGCCAGCAGCGAGACCCGGGACAGCGCGAACACTGAAGCTTTCTTT.

J is TRBJ1-2 and V is TRBV6-5; 9 bases map to TRBD1. The germline V gene has CDR1 MNHEY and CDR2 SVGAGI. The CDR3 is 14 amino acids. Trimming at V came to 7 bases and at J to 4 bases, leaving 7 bases not matched to a gene. CDR3 in DNA: TGTGCCAGCATCGCCGGACAGGGGAGCTATGGCTACACCTTC. It encodes CASIAGQGSYGYTF.

The chain joins TRBV27 to TRBJ2-5, with D possibly TRBD2 on 7 matching bases. Trimming stripped 6 bases from V and 4 bases from J, with 15 bases between. CDR1 and CDR2 (germline): MNHEY, SMNVEV (reference sequence). The CDR3 sequence is 14 residues long. Here the CDR3 reads CASSPGGDGETQYF. In nucleotides, the CDR3 is TGTGCCAGCAGCCCGGGGGGCGATGGAGAGACCCAGTACTTC.

The chain recombines TRBV7-9 with TRBJ1-6; weak D call: TRBD1 (6 bases). Germline CDR1 reads SEHNR; CDR2 reads FQNEAQ (reference sequence). V lost 4 bases, J lost 7 bases, and 14 bases lay in between. CDR3 length: 15 residues. The CDR3 loop is CASSSTQGRNSPLHF. CDR3 DNA: TGTGCCAGCAGCTCCACCCAGGGGAGAAATTCACCCCTCCACTTT.

The rearrangement joins TRBV2 to TRBJ1-2; the D gene is possibly TRBD1 (6 bases). Germline assignment: CDR1 SNHLY and CDR2 FYNNEI. V was shortened by 6 bases and J by 8 bases, with 22 bases between the two germline ends. This CDR3 spans 15 amino acids. The CDR3: CASRETGPSPKGYTF. For the CDR3, the DNA is TGTGCCAGCAGGGAGACAGGCCCCTCTCCTAAAGGCTACACCTTC.

This clone was recorded once. The rearrangement uses TRBV27 and TRBJ1-3, with 7 positions matching TRBD1. Losses at the gene ends were 3 bases for V and 4 bases for J; bases not matched to a gene: 3. Germline V lookup: CDR1 MNHEY, CDR2 SMNVEV (reference sequence). CDR3 length: 14 residues. The CDR3 here is CASSLRGPGNTIYF. DNA of the CDR3: TGTGCCAGCAGTTTGAGGGGGCCAGGAAACACCATATATTTT.

The genes are TRBV18 and TRBJ1-1, with no clear D. The CDR3 has 15 residues. Germline V gene sequence: CDR1 KGHSH, CDR2 LQKENI. V lost 2 bases, J lost 0 bases, and 10 bases lay in between. This CDR3 is CASSPMEGMNTEAFF. CDR3 coding DNA: TGTGCCAGCTCACCAATGGAGGGCATGAACACTGAAGCTTTCTTT.

The rearrangement joins TRBV5-1 to TRBJ1-2, with unresolved D. V shed 0 bases and J shed 4 bases, with 7 bases lying between them. CDR1 is SGHRS and CDR2 is YFSETQ in the germline V gene. This CDR3 is built from 13 residues. CDR3 coding DNA: TGCGCCAGCAGCTTGGACGTTGGCTATGGCTACACCTTC. Protein: CASSLDVGYGYTF.